The 9 T cell receptor beta chains given below trace back to one sample, sequenced in a study of T-cell memory formation after mild COVID-19. TCRdb re-derived calls from the 5' RACE reads in MiXCR, one entry per CDR3 protein. Of 450,000 or so distinct CDR3 sequences in the sample, around 25% are singletons; the top ten hold about an eighth. Input material: PBMCs or a T cell subset sorted from them (not recorded which). Source of these receptors: an adult woman who had mild COVID-19 (a few samples of this study predate the infection). Cell type and time point are not known.

CDR3 coding DNA: TGTGCCAGCAGTTTAGAGCAGGGGGCGTTCTATGGCTACACCTTC. This encodes CASSLEQGAFYGYTF. The chain combines TRBV12-3 or TRBV12-4 with TRBJ1-2; 8 bases line up with TRBD1. Trimming at V came to 1 base and at J to 4 bases, leaving 5 bases not matched to a gene. This CDR3 comprises 15 residues.

The genes are TRBV19 and TRBJ2-7, with a weak D call TRBD2 (6 bases). V lost 8 bases and J 3 bases, leaving 29 bases between the germline ends. Germline loops: CDR1 LNHDA, CDR2 SQIVND (reference sequence). This CDR3 has 18 residues. For the CDR3, the DNA is TGTGCCAGTTCTCCGGGACTCACCTCGTCCGAACCTAACTACGAGCAGTACTTC. This encodes CASSPGLTSSEPNYEQYF.

In its sample, this clonotype was seen many times. The chain joins TRBV5-5 to TRBJ1-1; D is ambiguous. The germline V gene has CDR1 SGHKS and CDR2 YYEKEE (reference sequence). This CDR3 has 12 amino acids. Trimming took 4 bases from V and 4 from J, leaving 8 bases between them. CDR3 protein: CASSRTVTEAFF. For the CDR3, the DNA is TGTGCCAGCAGCCGGACGGTCACTGAAGCTTTCTTT.

This clonotype appeared a few times. DNA of the CDR3: TGTGCCAGCAGTCCTACCCCCGGGACAGGGGGCTTGGAGCAGTACTTC. This gives the protein CASSPTPGTGGLEQYF. V gene TRBV28 combines with J gene TRBJ2-7; 12 bases align to TRBD1. Germline lookup yields CDR1 MDHEN and CDR2 SYDVKM. Losses at the gene ends were 5 bases for V and 7 bases for J; bases not matched to a gene: 12. The CDR3 loop spans 16 amino acids.

The chain recombines TRBV20-1 with TRBJ2-2; 8 bases fit TRBD1. Losses at the gene ends were 5 bases for V and 0 bases for J; bases not matched to a gene: 2. The CDR3 is made up of 14 amino acids. Germline V gives CDR1 DFQATT, CDR2 SNEGSKA (reference sequence). CDR3 DNA: TGCAGTGCTGTGGACAGGGCGAACACCGGGGAGCTGTTTTTT. Translated: CSAVDRANTGELFF.

The chain links TRBV7-6 to TRBJ2-7, with D perhaps TRBD1 (5 bases). The CDR3 spans 12 residues. The V and J ends lost 5 bases and 6 bases respectively, with 11 bases between them. Germline CDR1 and CDR2: SGHVS and FNYEAQ. CDR3 coding DNA: TGTGCCAGCAGCAACCAGGGTGGCGAGCAGTACTTC. It specifies CASSNQGGEQYF.

The sample holds many counts of this clonotype. This chain joins TRBV29-1 and TRBJ2-1; D is unclear. V was clipped by 2 bases and J by 4 bases, with 3 bases between them. Germline assignment: CDR1 SQVTM and CDR2 ANQGSEA. This CDR3 contains 11 residues. The CDR3 protein is CSVERYNEQFF. CDR3 sequence (DNA): TGCAGCGTTGAACGTTACAATGAGCAGTTCTTC.

The CDR3 protein is CSARYTTGETQYF. The DNA for the CDR3 is TGCAGTGCTAGATACACAACAGGGGAGACCCAGTACTTC. This sequence joins TRBV20-1 and TRBJ2-5, with D maybe TRBD1 (6 bases). Germline CDR1 reads DFQATT; CDR2 reads SNEGSKA (reference sequence). Trimming pared 2 bases from V and 5 bases from J, leaving 12 bases between. CDR3 size: 13 residues.

The V gene is TRBV7-9, the J gene TRBJ2-4, with D possibly matching TRBD1 (6 bases). The CDR3 contains 12 residues. Germline CDR1 is SEHNR and CDR2 is FQNEAQ (reference sequence). Trimming cost V 5 bases and J 5 bases, with 7 bases left between them. CDR3 sequence (DNA): TGTGCCAGCAGCCGGACAGAAAACATTCAGTACTTC. This sequence encodes CASSRTENIQYF.